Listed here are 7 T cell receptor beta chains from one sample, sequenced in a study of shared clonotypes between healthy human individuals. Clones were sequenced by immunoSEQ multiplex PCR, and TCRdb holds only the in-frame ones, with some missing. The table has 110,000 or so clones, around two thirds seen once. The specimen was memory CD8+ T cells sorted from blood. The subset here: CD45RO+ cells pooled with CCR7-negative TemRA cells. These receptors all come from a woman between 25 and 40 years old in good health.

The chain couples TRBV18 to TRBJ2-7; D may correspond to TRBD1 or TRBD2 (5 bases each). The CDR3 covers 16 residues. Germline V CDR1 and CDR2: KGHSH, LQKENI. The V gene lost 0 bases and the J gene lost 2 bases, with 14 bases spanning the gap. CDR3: CASSPPGVRTTYEQYF. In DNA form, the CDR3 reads TGTGCCAGCTCACCACCCGGGGTACGGACAACCTACGAGCAGTACTTC.

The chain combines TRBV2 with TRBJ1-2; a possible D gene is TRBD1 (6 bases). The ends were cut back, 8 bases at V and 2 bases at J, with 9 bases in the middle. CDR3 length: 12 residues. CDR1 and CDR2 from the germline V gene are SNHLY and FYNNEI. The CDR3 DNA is TGTGCCAGCGGGACACCGAACTATGGCTACACCTTC. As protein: CASGTPNYGYTF.

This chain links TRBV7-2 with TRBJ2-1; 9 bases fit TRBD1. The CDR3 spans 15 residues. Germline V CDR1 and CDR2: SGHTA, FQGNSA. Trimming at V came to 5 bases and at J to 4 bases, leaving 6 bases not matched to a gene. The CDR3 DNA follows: TGTGCCAGCAGCCGACAGGGGGAGGGATACAATGAGCAGTTCTTC. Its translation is CASSRQGEGYNEQFF.

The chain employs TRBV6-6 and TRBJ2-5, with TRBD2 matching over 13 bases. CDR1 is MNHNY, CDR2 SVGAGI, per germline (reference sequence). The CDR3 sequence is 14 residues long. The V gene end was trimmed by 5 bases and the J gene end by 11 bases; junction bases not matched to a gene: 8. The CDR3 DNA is TGTGCCAGCAGTCCTGGGACTAGCGGGAAGCAGCAGTACTTC. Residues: CASSPGTSGKQQYF.

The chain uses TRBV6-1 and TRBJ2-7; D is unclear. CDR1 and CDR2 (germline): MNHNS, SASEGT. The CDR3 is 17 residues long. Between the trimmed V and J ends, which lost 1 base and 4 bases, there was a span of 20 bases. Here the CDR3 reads CASSEGVSQPKYYEQYF. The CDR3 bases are TGTGCCAGCAGTGAAGGGGTCAGTCAGCCGAAATATTACGAGCAGTACTTC.

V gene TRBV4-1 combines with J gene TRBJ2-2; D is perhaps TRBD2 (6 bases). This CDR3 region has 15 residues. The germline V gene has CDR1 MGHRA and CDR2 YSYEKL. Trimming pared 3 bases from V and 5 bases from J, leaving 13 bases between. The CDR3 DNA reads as TGCGCCAGCAGCCAGGGGGGTATAGGGACCGGGGAGCTGTTTTTT. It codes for CASSQGGIGTGELFF.

CDR3 sequence reads: CASSLAPRTSGSIYEQYF. In DNA, the CDR3 is TGCGCCAGCAGCTTGGCCCCCAGGACTAGCGGGAGTATCTACGAGCAGTACTTC. The chain employs TRBV5-1 and TRBJ2-7; 13 bases agree with TRBD2. This CDR3 comprises 18 residues. Trimming cost V 0 bases and J 3 bases; bases outside gene matches: 9. CDR1 SGHRS and CDR2 YFSETQ come from the germline V gene. The full variable domain, completed using reference TRBV5-1 and TRBJ2-7, is KAGVTQTPRYLIKTRGQQVTLSCSPISGHRSVSWYQQTPGQGLQFLFEYFSETQRNKGNFPGRFSGRQFSNSRSEMNVSTLELGDSALYLCASSLAPRTSGSIYEQYFGPGTRLTVT.